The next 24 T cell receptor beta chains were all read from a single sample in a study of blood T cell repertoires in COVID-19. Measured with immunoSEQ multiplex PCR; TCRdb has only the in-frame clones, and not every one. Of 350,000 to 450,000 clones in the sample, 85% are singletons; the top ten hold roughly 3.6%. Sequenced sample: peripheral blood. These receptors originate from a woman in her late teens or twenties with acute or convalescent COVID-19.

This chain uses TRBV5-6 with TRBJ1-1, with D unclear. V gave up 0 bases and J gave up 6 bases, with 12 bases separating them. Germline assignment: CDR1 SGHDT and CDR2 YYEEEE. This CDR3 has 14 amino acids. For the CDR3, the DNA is TGTGCCAGCAGCTTGGCGGGGTTGTCAGCTGAAGCTTTCTTT. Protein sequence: CASSLAGLSAEAFF. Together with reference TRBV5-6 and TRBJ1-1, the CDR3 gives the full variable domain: DAGVTQSPTHLIKTRGQQVTLRCSPKSGHDTVSWYQQALGQGPQFIFQYYEEEERQRGNFPDRFSGHQFPNYSSELNVNALLLGDSALYLCASSLAGLSAEAFFGQGTRLTVV.

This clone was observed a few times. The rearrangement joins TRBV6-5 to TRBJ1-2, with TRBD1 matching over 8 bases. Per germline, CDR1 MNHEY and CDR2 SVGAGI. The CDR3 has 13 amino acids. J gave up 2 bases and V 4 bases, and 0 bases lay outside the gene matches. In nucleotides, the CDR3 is TGTGCCAGCAGTTGGACAGGGAACTATGGCTACACCTTC. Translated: CASSWTGNYGYTF.

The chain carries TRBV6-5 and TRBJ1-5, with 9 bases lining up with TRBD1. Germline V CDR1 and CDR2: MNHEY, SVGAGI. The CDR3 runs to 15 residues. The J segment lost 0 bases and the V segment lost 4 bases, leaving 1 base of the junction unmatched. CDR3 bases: TGTGCCAGCAGTTTACAGGGGGCTAGCAATCAGCCCCAGCATTTT. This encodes CASSLQGASNQPQHF.

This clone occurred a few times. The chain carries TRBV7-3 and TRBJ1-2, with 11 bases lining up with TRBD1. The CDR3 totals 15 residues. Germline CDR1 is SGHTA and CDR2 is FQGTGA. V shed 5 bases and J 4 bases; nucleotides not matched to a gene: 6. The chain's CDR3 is CASSPDRGPFYGYTF. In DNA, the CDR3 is TGTGCCAGCAGCCCGGACAGGGGGCCCTTCTATGGCTACACCTTC.

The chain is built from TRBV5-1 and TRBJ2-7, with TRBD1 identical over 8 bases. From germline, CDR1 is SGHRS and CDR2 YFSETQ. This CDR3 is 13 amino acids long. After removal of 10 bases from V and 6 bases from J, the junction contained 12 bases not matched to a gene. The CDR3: CAGDRGDTFEQYF. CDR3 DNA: TGCGCCGGAGACAGGGGTGATACTTTCGAGCAGTACTTC. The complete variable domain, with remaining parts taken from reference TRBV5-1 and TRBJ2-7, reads KAGVTQTPRYLIKTRGQQVTLSCSPISGHRSVSWYQQTPGQGLQFLFEYFSETQRNKGNFPGRFSGRQFSNSRSEMNVSTLELGDSALYLCAGDRGDTFEQYFGPGTRLTVT.

The CDR3: CASSQDFSTVAFF. As DNA, the CDR3 is TGTGCCAGCAGCCAAGATTTTAGCACGGTGGCTTTCTTT. This sequence joins TRBV4-2 and TRBJ1-1, with D unclear. The CDR3 loop spans 13 amino acids. Trimming removed 0 bases at V and 11 bases at J, with 13 bases between. Germline V gene sequence: CDR1 LGHNA, CDR2 YNFKEQ.

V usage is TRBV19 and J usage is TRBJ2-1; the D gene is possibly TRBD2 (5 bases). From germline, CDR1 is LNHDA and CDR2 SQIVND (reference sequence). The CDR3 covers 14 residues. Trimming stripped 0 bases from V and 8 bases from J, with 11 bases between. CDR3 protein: CASSIERLSDEQFF. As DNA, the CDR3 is TGTGCCAGTAGTATAGAGCGGCTTAGCGATGAGCAGTTCTTC.

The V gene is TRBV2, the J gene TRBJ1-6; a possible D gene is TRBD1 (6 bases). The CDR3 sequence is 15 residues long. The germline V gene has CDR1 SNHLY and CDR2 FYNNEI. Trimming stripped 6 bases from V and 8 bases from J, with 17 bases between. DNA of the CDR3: TGTGCCAGCAGCCCCTCACAGGGAGCGGATTCACCCCTCCACTTT. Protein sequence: CASSPSQGADSPLHF.

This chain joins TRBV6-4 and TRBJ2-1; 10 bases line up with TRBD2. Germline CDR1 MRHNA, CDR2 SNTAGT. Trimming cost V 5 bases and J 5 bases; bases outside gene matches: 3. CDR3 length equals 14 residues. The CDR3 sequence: CASSNLAGDNEQFF. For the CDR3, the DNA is TGTGCCAGCAGTAACCTAGCGGGGGACAATGAGCAGTTCTTC.

In DNA, the CDR3 is TGTGCCAGCAGATTACAGGGGGCAAGTGAAAAACTGTTTTTT. This sequence encodes CASRLQGASEKLFF. The chain couples TRBV5-4 to TRBJ1-4; 9 bases are a match to TRBD1. Germline CDR1 and CDR2: SGHNT and YYREEE (reference sequence). V was pared by 5 bases and J by 7 bases, with 6 bases of the junction left unmatched. The CDR3 runs 14 residues.

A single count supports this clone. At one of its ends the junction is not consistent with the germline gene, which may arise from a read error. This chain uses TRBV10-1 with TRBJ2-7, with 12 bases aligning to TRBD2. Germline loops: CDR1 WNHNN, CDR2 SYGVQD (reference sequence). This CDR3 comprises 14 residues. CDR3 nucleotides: TGCACCAGCAGCGAACTAGCGGGAGGTTACGAGCAGTACTTC. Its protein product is CTSSELAGGYEQYF.

CDR3 sequence: CASSVDRGIYGYTF. CDR3 DNA sequence: TGTGCCAGCAGCGTAGACAGGGGTATCTATGGCTACACCTTC. The chain recombines TRBV5-4 with TRBJ1-2; the match to TRBD1 covers 8 bases. V lost 4 bases, J lost 4 bases, and 6 bases stayed unmatched. Per the germline V gene, CDR1 is SGHNT and CDR2 is YYREEE (reference sequence). This CDR3 is built from 14 residues.

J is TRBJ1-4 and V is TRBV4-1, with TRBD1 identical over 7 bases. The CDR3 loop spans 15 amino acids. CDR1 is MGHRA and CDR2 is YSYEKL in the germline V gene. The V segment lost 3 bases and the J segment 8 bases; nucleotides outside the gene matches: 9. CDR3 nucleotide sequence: TGCGCCAGCAGCCAGGGAACTGGGACAGAAGAAAAACTGTTTTTT. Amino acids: CASSQGTGTEEKLFF.

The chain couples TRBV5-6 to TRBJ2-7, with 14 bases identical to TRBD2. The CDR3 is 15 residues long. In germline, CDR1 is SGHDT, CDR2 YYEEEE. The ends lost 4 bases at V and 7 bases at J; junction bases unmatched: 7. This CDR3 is CASSVGLAGAGEQYF. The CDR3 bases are TGTGCCAGCAGCGTGGGACTAGCGGGAGCTGGGGAGCAGTACTTC.

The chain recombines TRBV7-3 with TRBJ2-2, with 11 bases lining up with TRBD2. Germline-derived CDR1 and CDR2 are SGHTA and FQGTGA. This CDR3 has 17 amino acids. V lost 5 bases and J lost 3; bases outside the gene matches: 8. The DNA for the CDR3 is TGTGCCAGCAGCCGCCCAGCGGGACTAGCGGACACCGGGGAGCTGTTTTTT. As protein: CASSRPAGLADTGELFF.

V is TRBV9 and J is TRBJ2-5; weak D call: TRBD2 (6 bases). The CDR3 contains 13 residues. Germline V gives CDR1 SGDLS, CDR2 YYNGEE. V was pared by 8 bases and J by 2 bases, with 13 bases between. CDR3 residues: CARWASEQETQYF. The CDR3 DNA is TGTGCCAGGTGGGCTAGCGAACAAGAGACCCAGTACTTC.

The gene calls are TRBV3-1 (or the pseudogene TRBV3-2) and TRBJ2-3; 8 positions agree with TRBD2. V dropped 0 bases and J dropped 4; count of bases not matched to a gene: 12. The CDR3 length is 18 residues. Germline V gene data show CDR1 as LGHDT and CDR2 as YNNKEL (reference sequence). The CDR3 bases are TGTGCCAGCAGCCAAGAATGGGGGACTAGAGTGAGTGCAGATACGCAGTATTTT. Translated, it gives CASSQEWGTRVSADTQYF.

As DNA, the CDR3 is TGCAGTGCTAGTTCGTCCAGGGGGAAAGCACAGCCCCAGCATTTT. Its protein product is CSASSSRGKAQPQHF. The chain uses TRBV20-1 and TRBJ1-5; 7 bases map to TRBD1. The CDR3 runs to 15 residues. Per the germline V gene, CDR1 is DFQATT and CDR2 is SNEGSKA (reference sequence). J lost 7 bases, V lost 3 bases, and 12 bases had no gene match.

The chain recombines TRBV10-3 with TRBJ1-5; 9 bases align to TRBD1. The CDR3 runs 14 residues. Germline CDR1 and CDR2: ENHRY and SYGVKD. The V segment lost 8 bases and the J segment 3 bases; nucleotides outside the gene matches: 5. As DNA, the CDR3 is TGTGCCATCGGCGGGACAGGGTCCAATCAGCCCCAGCATTTT. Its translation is CAIGGTGSNQPQHF.

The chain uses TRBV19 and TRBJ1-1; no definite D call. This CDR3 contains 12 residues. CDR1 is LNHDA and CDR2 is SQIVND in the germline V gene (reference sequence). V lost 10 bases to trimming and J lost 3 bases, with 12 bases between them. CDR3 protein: CAIYKGDTEAFF. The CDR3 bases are TGTGCCATCTACAAGGGAGACACTGAAGCTTTCTTT.

CDR3 bases: TGCGCCAGCAGCGTCGAGGGAAACACCATATATTTT. Its translation is CASSVEGNTIYF. The chain combines TRBV5-1 with TRBJ1-3; D unclear. Germline assignment: CDR1 SGHRS and CDR2 YFSETQ. V was cut by 4 bases and J by 4 bases, with 6 bases left in between. The CDR3 has 12 residues. The full variable domain, its missing parts supplied by reference TRBV5-1 and TRBJ1-3, is KAGVTQTPRYLIKTRGQQVTLSCSPISGHRSVSWYQQTPGQGLQFLFEYFSETQRNKGNFPGRFSGRQFSNSRSEMNVSTLELGDSALYLCASSVEGNTIYFGEGSWLTVV.

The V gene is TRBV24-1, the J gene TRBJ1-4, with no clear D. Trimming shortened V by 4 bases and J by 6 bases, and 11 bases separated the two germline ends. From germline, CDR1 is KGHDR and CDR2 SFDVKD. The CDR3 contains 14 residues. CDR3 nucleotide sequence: TGTGCCACCAGTGACGGGATTGAGGATGAAAAACTGTTTTTT. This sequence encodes CATSDGIEDEKLFF.

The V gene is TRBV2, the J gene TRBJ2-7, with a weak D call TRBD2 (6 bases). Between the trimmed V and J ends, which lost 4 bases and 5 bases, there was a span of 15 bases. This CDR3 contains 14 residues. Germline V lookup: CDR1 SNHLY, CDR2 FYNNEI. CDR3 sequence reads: CASSAIGGGHEQYF. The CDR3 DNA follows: TGTGCCAGCAGTGCAATCGGGGGAGGCCACGAGCAGTACTTC.

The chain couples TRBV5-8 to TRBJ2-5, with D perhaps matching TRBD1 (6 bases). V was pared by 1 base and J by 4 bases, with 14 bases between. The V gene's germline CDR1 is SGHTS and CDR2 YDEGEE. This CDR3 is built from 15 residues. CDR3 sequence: CASSLLGAGGETQYF. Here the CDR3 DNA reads TGTGCCAGCAGCTTGTTGGGGGCAGGTGGAGAGACCCAGTACTTC.